The clone carrying this TCR beta chain was picked up a small number of times. Its antigen is unknown. This entry comes from a study of early T cells in non-severe SARS-CoV-2 infection. Study-level points and caveats: Lookups in VDJdb leaned toward anti-spike CD8 responses and missed private and CD4 specificities.

Via MiXCR, TCRdb re-called the 5' RACE reads, giving one row per CDR3 protein. Altogether roughly 60,000 distinct CDR3 sequences are present, approximately 10% being singletons, with the ten largest covering just under 3%. Sequenced here: whole blood, sampled at baseline. The source of this sequence is an adult who was a healthcare worker with PCR-confirmed SARS-CoV-2 infection or an uninfected control (not recorded which).

CDR3: CASSEAGGGREQYF. CDR3 bases: TGTGCCAGCAGTGAAGCGGGCGGGGGGCGCGAGCAGTACTTC. The rearrangement uses TRBV6-1 and TRBJ2-7; 8 bases map to TRBD2. V was pared by 0 bases and J by 6 bases, with 4 bases of the junction left unmatched. Germline CDR1 reads MNHNS; CDR2 reads SASEGT. The CDR3 sequence is 14 residues long.